This T cell receptor beta chain was identified during a study of early T cells in non-severe SARS-CoV-2 infection. This clonotype has only a few counts. TCRdb itself ran the 5' RACE reads through MiXCR, one entry per CDR3 protein. Of about 69,000 distinct CDR3 sequences listed, roughly an eighth are singletons. The CDR3 has 14 amino acids. Per the germline V gene, CDR1 is SGHDT and CDR2 is YYEEEE. Trimming left V 6 bases short and J 4 bases short, with 16 bases between. The sample taken for sequencing was whole blood. The source of this sequence is an adult who was a healthcare worker with PCR-confirmed SARS-CoV-2 infection or an uninfected control (not recorded which). The genes are TRBV5-6 and TRBJ1-2; D perhaps matches TRBD1 (6 bases). The CDR3 loop reads CASNPDSQVYGYTF. Here the CDR3 DNA reads TGTGCCAGCAACCCGGACAGCCAAGTCTATGGCTACACCTTC.